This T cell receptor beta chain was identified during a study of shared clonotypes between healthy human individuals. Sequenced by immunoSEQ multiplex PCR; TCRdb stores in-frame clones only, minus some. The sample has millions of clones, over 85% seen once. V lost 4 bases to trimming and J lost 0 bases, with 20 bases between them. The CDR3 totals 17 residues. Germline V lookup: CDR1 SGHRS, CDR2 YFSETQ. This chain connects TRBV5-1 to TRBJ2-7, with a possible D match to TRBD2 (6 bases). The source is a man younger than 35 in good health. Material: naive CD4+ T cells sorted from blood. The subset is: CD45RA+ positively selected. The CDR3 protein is CASSPVGSGQSSYEQYF. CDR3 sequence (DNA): TGCGCCAGCAGCCCCGTGGGGAGCGGGCAAAGCTCCTACGAGCAGTACTTC.